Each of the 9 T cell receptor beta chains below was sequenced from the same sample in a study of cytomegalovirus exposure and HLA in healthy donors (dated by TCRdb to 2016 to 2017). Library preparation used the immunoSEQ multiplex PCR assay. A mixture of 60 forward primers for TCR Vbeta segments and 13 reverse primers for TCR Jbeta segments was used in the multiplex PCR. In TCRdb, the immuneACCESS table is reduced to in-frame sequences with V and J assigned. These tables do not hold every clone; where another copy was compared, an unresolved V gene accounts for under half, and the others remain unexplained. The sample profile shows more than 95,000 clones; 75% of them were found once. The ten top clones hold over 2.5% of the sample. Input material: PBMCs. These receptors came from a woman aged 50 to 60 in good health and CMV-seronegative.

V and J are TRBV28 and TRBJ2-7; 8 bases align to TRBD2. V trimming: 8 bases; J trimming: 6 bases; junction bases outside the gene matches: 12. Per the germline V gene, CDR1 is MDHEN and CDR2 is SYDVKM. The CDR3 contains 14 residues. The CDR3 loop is CASLHGGVNGEQYF. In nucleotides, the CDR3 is TGTGCCAGCCTTCACGGGGGGGTAAACGGCGAGCAGTACTTC.

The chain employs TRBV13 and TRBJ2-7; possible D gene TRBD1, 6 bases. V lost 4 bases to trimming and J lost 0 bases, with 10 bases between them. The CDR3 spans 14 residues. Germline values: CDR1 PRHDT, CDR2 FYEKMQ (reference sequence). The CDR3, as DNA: TGTGCCAGCAGCTGGGCGGACAGCTCCTACGAGCAGTACTTC. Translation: CASSWADSSYEQYF.

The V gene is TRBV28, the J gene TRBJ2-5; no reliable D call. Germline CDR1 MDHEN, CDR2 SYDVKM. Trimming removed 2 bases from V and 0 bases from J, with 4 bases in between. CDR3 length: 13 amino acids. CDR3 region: CASSLRNQETQYF. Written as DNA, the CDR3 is TGTGCCAGCAGTTTACGTAACCAAGAGACCCAGTACTTC.

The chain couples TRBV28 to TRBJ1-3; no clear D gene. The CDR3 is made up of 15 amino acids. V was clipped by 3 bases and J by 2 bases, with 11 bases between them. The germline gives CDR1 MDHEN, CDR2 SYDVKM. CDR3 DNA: TGTGCCAGCAGTTTTAGGGAGCTGACTGGAAACACCATATATTTT. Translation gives CASSFRELTGNTIYF.

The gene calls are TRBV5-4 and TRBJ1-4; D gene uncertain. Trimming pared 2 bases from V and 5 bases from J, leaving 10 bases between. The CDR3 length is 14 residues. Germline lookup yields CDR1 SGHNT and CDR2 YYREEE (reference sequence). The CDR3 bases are TGTGCCAGCAGCTTTTTCGGTATCAATGAAAAACTGTTTTTT. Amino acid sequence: CASSFFGINEKLFF.

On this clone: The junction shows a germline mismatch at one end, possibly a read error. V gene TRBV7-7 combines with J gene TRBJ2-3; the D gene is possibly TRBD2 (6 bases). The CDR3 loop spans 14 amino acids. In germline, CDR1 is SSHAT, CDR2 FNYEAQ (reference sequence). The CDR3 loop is CASSFGTYTDTQYF. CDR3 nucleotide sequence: TGTGCTAGCAGCTTCGGGACTTACACAGATACGCAGTATTTT.

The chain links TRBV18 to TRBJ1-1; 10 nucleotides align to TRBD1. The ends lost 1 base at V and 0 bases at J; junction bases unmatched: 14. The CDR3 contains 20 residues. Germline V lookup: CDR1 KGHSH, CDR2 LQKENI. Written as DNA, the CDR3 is TGTGCCAGCTCACCACGGAGAGGCGGGACAGGGGCGAACATGAACACTGAAGCTTTCTTT. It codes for CASSPRRGGTGANMNTEAFF.

The CDR3 spells CASSLDRGGYGYTF. CDR3 bases: TGTGCCAGCTCCCTCGACAGGGGCGGCTATGGCTACACCTTC. The gene calls are TRBV18 and TRBJ1-2; 8 nucleotides match TRBD1. After removal of 6 bases from V and 4 bases from J, the junction contained 7 bases not matched to a gene. CDR1 KGHSH and CDR2 LQKENI come from the germline V gene. The CDR3 consists of 14 residues.

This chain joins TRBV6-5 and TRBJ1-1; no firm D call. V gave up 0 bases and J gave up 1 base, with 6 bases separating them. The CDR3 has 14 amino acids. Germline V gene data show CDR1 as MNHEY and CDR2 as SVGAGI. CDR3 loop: CASSYSNGNTEAFF. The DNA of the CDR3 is TGTGCCAGCAGTTACTCGAACGGGAACACTGAAGCTTTCTTT.